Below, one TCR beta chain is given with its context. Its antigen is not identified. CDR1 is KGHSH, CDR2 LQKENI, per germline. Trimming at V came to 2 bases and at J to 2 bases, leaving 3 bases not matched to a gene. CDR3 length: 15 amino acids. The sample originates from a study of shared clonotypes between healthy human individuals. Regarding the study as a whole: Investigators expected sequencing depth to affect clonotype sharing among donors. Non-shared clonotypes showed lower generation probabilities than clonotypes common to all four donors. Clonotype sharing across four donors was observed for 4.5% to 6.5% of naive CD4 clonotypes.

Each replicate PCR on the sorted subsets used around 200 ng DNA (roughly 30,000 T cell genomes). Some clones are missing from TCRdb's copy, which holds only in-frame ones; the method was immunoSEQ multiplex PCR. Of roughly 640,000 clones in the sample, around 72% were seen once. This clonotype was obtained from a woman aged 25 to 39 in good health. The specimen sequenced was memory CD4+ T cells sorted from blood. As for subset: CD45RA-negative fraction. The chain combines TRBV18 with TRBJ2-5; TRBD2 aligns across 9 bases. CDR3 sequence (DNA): TGTGCCAGCTCACCAGGGCTAGCGGGACAAGAGACCCAGTACTTC. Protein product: CASSPGLAGQETQYF.